This T cell receptor beta chain was recovered during a study of CD8 T cells in Susac syndrome. Notes on the study in general: The authors acknowledged that the study's TCR sequencing and HLA analysis involved relatively few individuals.

RNA was extracted with the RNeasy kit, and a quantity of roughly 0.5 to 1 ug was reverse transcribed using random hexamers. The TCR beta CDR3 was amplified by immunoSEQ multiplex PCR across 54 Vbeta, 13 Jbeta. One entry per CDR3 protein results from TCRdb running MiXCR on the immunoSEQ multiplex PCR reads. Here the sample spans around 130,000 distinct CDR3 sequences, nearly 96% being singletons. Sequencing of TCR beta drew on CD8+ and CD4+ T cells from blood. The CD8+ and CD4+ T cells were isolated magnetically using a negative isolation approach, whereas the TEMRA cells were enriched by FACS. Germline CDR1 reads MNHNS; CDR2 reads SASEGT. The CDR3 runs to 16 residues. Trimming at V came to 3 bases and at J to 0 bases, leaving 5 bases not matched to a gene. This clonotype has more than one count but fewer than ten. Its antigen is not known.

The TCR comes from a human donor with Susac syndrome. The genes are TRBV6-1 and TRBJ2-7; TRBD1 matches at 10 bases. What was sequenced was CD4+ T cells from PBMCs. Written as DNA, the CDR3 is TGTGCCAGCAGTGATGTGGGACAGGGGTTCTCCTACGAGCAGTACTTC. Protein product: CASSDVGQGFSYEQYF.